Given below is one T cell receptor (beta chain) in context. The CDR3 spans 17 residues. Germline-derived CDR1 and CDR2 are SGDLS and YYNGEE. The ends lost 1 base at V and 8 bases at J; junction bases unmatched: 12. TCRdb's copy holds only in-frame clones and misses some; the assay was immunoSEQ multiplex PCR. This sample has under 350,000 clones, with more than 85% found just once. This entry belongs to a study of blood T cell repertoires in COVID-19. This receptor was identified in a man aged 65 to 79 with acute or convalescent COVID-19. V gene TRBV9 combines with J gene TRBJ2-1, with TRBD2 identical over 10 bases. The sequenced sample was peripheral blood. CDR3 loop: CASSVWRSSGSLDEQFF. CDR3 nucleotide sequence: TGTGCCAGCAGCGTATGGCGATCTAGCGGGAGTTTGGATGAGCAGTTCTTC. Full variable domain (remainder filled in from reference TRBV9 and TRBJ2-1): DSGVTQTPKHLITATGQRVTLRCSPRSGDLSVYWYQQSLDQGLQFLIQYYNGEERAKGNILERFSAQQFPDLHSELNLSSLELGDSALYFCASSVWRSSGSLDEQFFGPGTRLTVL.